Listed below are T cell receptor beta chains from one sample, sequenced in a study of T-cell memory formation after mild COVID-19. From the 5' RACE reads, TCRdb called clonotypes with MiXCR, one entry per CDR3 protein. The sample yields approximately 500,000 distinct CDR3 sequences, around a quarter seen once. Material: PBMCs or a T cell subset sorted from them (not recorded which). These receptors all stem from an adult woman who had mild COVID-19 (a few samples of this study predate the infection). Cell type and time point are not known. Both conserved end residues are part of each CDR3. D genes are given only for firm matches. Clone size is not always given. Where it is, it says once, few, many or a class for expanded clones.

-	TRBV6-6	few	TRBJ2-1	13	CASSYTTYNEQFF	TGTGCCAGCAGTTACACGACCTACAATGAGCAGTTCTTC
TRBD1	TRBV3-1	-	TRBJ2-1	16	CASSVARTGGFNEQFF	TGTGCCAGCAGCGTGGCCCGGACAGGGGGTTTCAATGAGCAGTTCTTC
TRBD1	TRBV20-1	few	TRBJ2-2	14	CSARVLQGAGELFF	TGCAGTGCTAGGGTACTCCAGGGGGCCGGGGAGCTGTTTTTT
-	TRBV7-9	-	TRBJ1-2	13	CASSLGGEHGYTF	TGTGCCAGCAGCTTAGGGGGAGAGCATGGCTACACCTTC
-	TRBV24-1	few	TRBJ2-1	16	CATSATRGKSYNEQFF	TGTGCCACCAGTGCCACGAGGGGGAAATCCTACAATGAGCAGTTCTTC
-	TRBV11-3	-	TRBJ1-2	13	CASSLSDVGGYTF	TGTGCCAGCAGCTTATCAGATGTTGGGGGCTACACCTTC
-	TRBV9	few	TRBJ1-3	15	CASSVQDRSGNTIYF	TGTGCCAGCAGCGTACAAGACAGATCTGGAAACACCATATATTTT
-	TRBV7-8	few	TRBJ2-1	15	CASSQGQWKYNEQFF	TGTGCCAGCAGCCAGGGCCAGTGGAAGTACAATGAGCAGTTCTTC
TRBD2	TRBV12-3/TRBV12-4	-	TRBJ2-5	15	CASSSPPSGEETQYF	TGTGCCAGCAGTTCCCCCCCTAGCGGAGAAGAGACCCAGTACTTC
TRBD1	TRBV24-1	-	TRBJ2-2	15	CATSDHGTGSGELFF	TGTGCCACCAGTGATCACGGGACAGGGAGCGGGGAGCTGTTTTTT
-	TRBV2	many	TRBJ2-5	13	CASSERRKETQYF	TGTGCCAGCAGTGAGAGGAGGAAAGAGACCCAGTACTTC
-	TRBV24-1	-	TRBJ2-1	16	CATSDLVAASYNEQFF	TGTGCCACCAGTGATTTGGTAGCGGCCTCCTACAATGAGCAGTTCTTC
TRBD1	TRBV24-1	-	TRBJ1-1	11	CATKQGNEAFF	TGTGCAACCAAACAGGGGAATGAAGCTTTCTTT
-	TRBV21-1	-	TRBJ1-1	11	CASSNYLRTDF	TGTGCCAGCAGCAACTATCTGCGGACTGACTTT
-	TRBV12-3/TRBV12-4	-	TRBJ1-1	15	CASSLAGTRYTEAFF	TGTGCCAGCAGTTTAGCGGGGACCCGTTACACTGAAGCTTTCTTT
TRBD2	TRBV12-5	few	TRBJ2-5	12	CASSGMGETQYF	TGTGCTAGCAGCGGGATGGGGGAGACCCAGTACTTC
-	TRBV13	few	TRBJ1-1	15	CASSTHPDGRTEAFF	TGTGCCAGCAGCACCCACCCGGACGGACGAACTGAAGCTTTCTTT
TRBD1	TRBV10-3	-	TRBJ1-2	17	CAILEDRDRGRFHGYTF	TGTGCCATCCTCGAGGACCGGGACAGGGGGCGCTTTCATGGCTACACCTTC
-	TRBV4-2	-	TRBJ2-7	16	CASSQASGVGTYEQYF	TGTGCCAGCAGCCAAGCTTCCGGGGTCGGAACCTACGAGCAGTACTTC
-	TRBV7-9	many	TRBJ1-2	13	CASTFSQGQGYTF	TGTGCCAGCACCTTCTCTCAGGGTCAAGGCTACACCTTC
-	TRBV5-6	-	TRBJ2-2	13	CASSARGPGELFF	TGTGCCAGCAGCGCCAGGGGACCCGGGGAGCTGTTTTTT
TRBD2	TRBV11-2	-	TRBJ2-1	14	CASSFGTSVNEQFF	TGTGCCAGCAGCTTCGGGACTAGCGTCAATGAGCAGTTCTTC
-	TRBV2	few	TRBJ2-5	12	CASKGWKETQYF	TGTGCCAGCAAGGGCTGGAAAGAGACCCAGTACTTC
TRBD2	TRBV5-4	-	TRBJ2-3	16	CASSLGGGVSTDTQYF	TGTGCCAGCAGCTTGGGGGGAGGGGTTAGCACAGATACGCAGTATTTT
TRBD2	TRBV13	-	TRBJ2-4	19	CASSGTYSGEKIGENIQYF	TGTGCCAGCAGCGGGACGTACAGCGGGGAAAAAATTGGTGAAAACATTCAGTACTTC
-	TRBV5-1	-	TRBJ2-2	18	CATALGRLGKFNTGELFF	TGCGCCACCGCGCTGGGGCGCCTCGGGAAATTTAACACCGGGGAGCTGTTTTTT
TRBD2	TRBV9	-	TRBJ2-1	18	CASSDPGSSGSSYNEQFF	TGTGCCAGCAGCGACCCCGGCTCTAGCGGAAGCTCCTACAATGAGCAGTTCTTC
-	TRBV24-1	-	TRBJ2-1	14	CATAEGGAYNEQFF	TGTGCCACCGCCGAGGGGGGGGCCTACAATGAGCAGTTCTTC
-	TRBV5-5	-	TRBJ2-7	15	CASSLGDMSSYEQYF	TGTGCCAGCAGCTTGGGGGACATGAGCTCCTACGAGCAGTACTTC
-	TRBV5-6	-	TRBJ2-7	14	CASSIGGGWREQYF	TGTGCCAGCAGCATCGGGGGCGGCTGGAGGGAGCAGTACTTC
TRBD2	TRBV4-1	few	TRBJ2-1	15	CASSQLASGSGEQFF	TGCGCCAGCAGCCAATTGGCTAGCGGTTCGGGTGAGCAGTTCTTC
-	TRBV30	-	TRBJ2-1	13	CAWSAGMGNEQFF	TGTGCCTGGAGTGCAGGAATGGGAAATGAGCAGTTCTTC
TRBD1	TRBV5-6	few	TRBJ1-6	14	CASSFGTESSPLHF	TGTGCCAGCAGCTTCGGGACAGAATCTTCACCCCTCCACTTT
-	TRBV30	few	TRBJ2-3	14	CAWIKTSSTDTQYF	TGTGCCTGGATAAAGACCTCTAGCACAGATACGCAGTATTTT
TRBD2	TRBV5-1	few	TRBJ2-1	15	CASSTLSGRLNEQFF	TGCGCCAGCAGCACCCTTAGCGGGAGACTAAATGAGCAGTTCTTC
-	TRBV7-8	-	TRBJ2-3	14	CASSLSGGLGTQYF	TGTGCCAGCAGCTTAAGTGGGGGTCTAGGCACGCAGTATTTT
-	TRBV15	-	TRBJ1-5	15	CATSRERSSNQPQHF	TGTGCCACCAGCAGAGAGCGGAGTTCTAATCAGCCCCAGCATTTT
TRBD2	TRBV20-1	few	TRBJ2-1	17	CSARDPGTSGFPAEQFF	TGCAGTGCTAGAGATCCCGGGACTAGCGGCTTCCCCGCTGAGCAGTTCTTC
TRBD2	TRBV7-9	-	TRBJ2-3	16	CASSSTSGRPSDTQYF	TGTGCCAGCAGCTCGACTAGCGGGAGACCATCCGATACGCAGTATTTT
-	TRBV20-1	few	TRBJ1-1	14	CSAREQQLNTEAFF	TGCAGTGCTAGAGAGCAACAGCTGAACACTGAAGCTTTCTTT
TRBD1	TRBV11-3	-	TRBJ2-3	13	CASSLDVQGTQYF	TGTGCCAGCAGCTTAGACGTACAGGGGACGCAGTATTTT
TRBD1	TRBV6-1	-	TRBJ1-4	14	CASSTGGTNEKLFF	TGTGCCAGCAGTACAGGGGGAACTAATGAAAAACTGTTTTTT
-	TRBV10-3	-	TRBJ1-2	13	CAISDEGGYGYTF	TGTGCCATCAGTGACGAGGGGGGATATGGCTACACCTTC
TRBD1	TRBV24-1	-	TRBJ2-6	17	CATSDGTGPSGANVLTF	TGTGCCACCAGTGATGGGACAGGGCCCTCTGGGGCCAACGTCCTGACTTTC